This TCR beta chain derives from a study of T cells in Graves' hyperthyroidism and ophthalmopathy. It was approximately 9.7 ml of fresh peripheral blood that supplied the PBMCs. TCR beta CDR3 region amplification was performed from RNA transcripts. With the HTBI primer set, the TCR CDR3 went through a first round of RT-PCR. TCRdb processed the multiplex PCR reads anew with MiXCR; each CDR3 protein has one entry. The sample includes 600,000 or so distinct CDR3 sequences, roughly 17% of them seen just once. Trimming cost V 2 bases and J 4 bases, with 5 bases left between them. Germline V CDR1 and CDR2: GTSNPN, SVGIG (reference sequence). CDR3 length: 12 residues. This clonotype was detected ten times or more.

V and J are TRBV30 and TRBJ1-4; no definite D call. This receptor was taken from a woman in her 30s with Graves' hyperthyroidism. The sequenced sample consisted of blood. The CDR3 protein is CAWSRSNEKLFF. The CDR3 region has the DNA TGTGCCTGGAGTAGAAGTAATGAAAAACTGTTTTTT.